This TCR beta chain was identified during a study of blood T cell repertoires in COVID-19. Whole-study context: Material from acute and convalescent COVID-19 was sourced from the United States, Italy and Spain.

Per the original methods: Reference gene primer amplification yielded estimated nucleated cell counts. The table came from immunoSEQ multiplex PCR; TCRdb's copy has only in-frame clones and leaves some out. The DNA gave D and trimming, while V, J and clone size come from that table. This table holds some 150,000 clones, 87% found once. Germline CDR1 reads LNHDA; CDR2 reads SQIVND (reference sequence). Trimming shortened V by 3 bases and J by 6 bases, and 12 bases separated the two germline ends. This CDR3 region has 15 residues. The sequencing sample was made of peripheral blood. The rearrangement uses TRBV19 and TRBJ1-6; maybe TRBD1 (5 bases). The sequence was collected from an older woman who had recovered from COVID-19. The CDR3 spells CASSISGVINSPLHF. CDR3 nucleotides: TGTGCCAGTAGTATTTCGGGGGTAATTAATTCACCCCTCCACTTT.